Sequencing of this T cell receptor beta chain was carried out in a study of graft-versus-host responses after intestinal transplantation. The CDR3 length is 14 residues. The V and J ends lost 3 bases and 0 bases respectively, with 8 bases between them. CDR1 is SGDLS, CDR2 YYNGEE, per germline. About this clone: Its cognate antigen is unknown.

TCRdb's copy holds only in-frame clones and misses some; the assay was immunoSEQ multiplex PCR. The repertoire includes some 80,000 clones, around 93% of them detected once, and 7.6% sits in the top ten. The chain has TRBV9 and TRBJ2-3; the D gene is possibly TRBD2 (6 bases). This clonotype was sampled from a human donor who was the organ donor for an intestinal transplant. The sequenced sample was unstimulated CD8+ T cells sorted from spleen or lymph node cells, obtained before transplant. The CDR3 loop is CASSGRDSTDTQYF. For the CDR3, the DNA is TGTGCCAGCAGCGGGCGGGACAGCACAGATACGCAGTATTTT.